What follows are 13 T cell receptor beta chains derived from one specimen sequenced in a study of blood T cell repertoires in COVID-19. Method: immunoSEQ multiplex PCR; TCRdb's copy keeps in-frame clones and lacks some. This table holds roughly 360,000 clones, over 75% found once. The material sequenced was PBMCs or T cells enriched from blood (not recorded which). The receptors stem from a woman younger than 45 with acute COVID-19.

The J gene is TRBJ1-2, the V gene TRBV30; D ambiguous. The CDR3 loop spans 13 amino acids. Germline V gives CDR1 GTSNPN, CDR2 SVGIG (reference sequence). V was clipped by 3 bases and J by 4 bases, with 12 bases between them. CDR3 nucleotide sequence: TGTGCCTGGAGCGATACAGTATCCTATGGCTACACCTTC. Translation gives CAWSDTVSYGYTF.

The sample holds one count of this clone. This sequence joins TRBV12-3 or TRBV12-4 and TRBJ1-6; D may be TRBD1 (6 bases). V lost 5 bases to trimming and J lost 11 bases, with 13 bases between them. This CDR3 contains 13 residues. Here the CDR3 DNA reads TGTGCCAGCAGTCCCCGGGACACTACACCCCTCCACTTT. It encodes CASSPRDTTPLHF.

This chain joins TRBV27 and TRBJ1-5; possible D gene TRBD1, 5 bases. Trimming shortened V by 3 bases and J by 9 bases, and 12 bases separated the two germline ends. CDR1 is MNHEY and CDR2 is SMNVEV in the germline V gene (reference sequence). There are 13 residues in the CDR3. Here the CDR3 DNA reads TGTGCCAGCAGTTTGGGGGGGGGTTGGCCCCAGCATTTT. This gives the protein CASSLGGGWPQHF.

This chain links TRBV5-1 with TRBJ2-1, with 15 bases that match TRBD2. The length of the CDR3 is 17 residues. Germline V gene data show CDR1 as SGHRS and CDR2 as YFSETQ. J was trimmed by 7 bases and V by 4 bases; bases with no gene match: 9. The CDR3 sequence is CASSLGLAGGPRNEQFF. The CDR3 DNA follows: TGCGCCAGCAGCCTCGGACTAGCGGGGGGGCCGCGGAATGAGCAGTTCTTC.

The chain links TRBV19 to TRBJ1-1; D unclear. Germline V gene lookup returns CDR1 LNHDA and CDR2 SQIVND (reference sequence). With 11 bases removed from V and 5 bases from J, the gap between germline ends came to 18 bases. This CDR3 region has 13 residues. CDR3 sequence reads: CACSLSRTTEAFF. The CDR3 region has the DNA TGTGCCTGTTCCTTATCCCGAACAACTGAAGCTTTCTTT.

This clone was counted a single time. The same CDR3 arises from other DNA sequences in this sample as well. The CDR3 region is CASSLAGGPYEQYF. CDR3 in DNA: TGCGCCAGCAGCCTAGCGGGGGGCCCCTACGAGCAGTACTTC. The chain couples TRBV5-1 to TRBJ2-7; 11 bases align to TRBD2. Unmatched junction bases numbered 2, after V lost 4 bases and J lost 2 bases. This CDR3 is 14 amino acids long. Germline V CDR1 and CDR2: SGHRS, YFSETQ.

DNA for the CDR3: TGTGCCAGCGGCCTAGGGACAGCCTCCTACGAGCAGTACTTC. This translates into CASGLGTASYEQYF. The chain combines TRBV7-2 with TRBJ2-7, with TRBD1 matching 7 bases. The CDR3 totals 14 residues. The trim removed 8 bases at V and 0 bases at J, leaving 7 bases unmatched. Germline CDR1 and CDR2: SGHTA and FQGNSA.

This clone came up once. This chain uses TRBV19 with TRBJ1-2, with TRBD1 identical over 7 bases. V was pared by 4 bases and J by 4 bases, with 0 bases of the junction left unmatched. This CDR3 has 12 amino acids. Germline V gene data show CDR1 as LNHDA and CDR2 as SQIVND (reference sequence). Written as DNA, the CDR3 is TGTGCCAGTAGTACAGGGGGCTATGGCTACACCTTC. Translated: CASSTGGYGYTF.

The V and J genes are TRBV29-1 and TRBJ2-7; D is uncertain. Germline CDR1 reads SQVTM; CDR2 reads ANQGSEA. The CDR3 runs to 14 residues. The V end lost 1 base, the J end lost 0 bases, and 10 bases lay between the germline ends. For the CDR3, the DNA is TGCAGCGTTGAAGGTGTCAGAAGCTCCTACGAGCAGTACTTC. As protein: CSVEGVRSSYEQYF.

The chain couples TRBV2 to TRBJ1-5; 11 bases are a match to TRBD1. V lost 6 bases and J lost 1; bases outside the gene matches: 5. Per germline, CDR1 SNHLY and CDR2 FYNNEI. CDR3 length equals 16 residues. The DNA for the CDR3 is TGTGCCAGCAGCAACGGACAGGGGGCAAGCAATCAGCCCCAGCATTTT. Its translation: CASSNGQGASNQPQHF.

This chain connects TRBV4-1 to TRBJ1-1; the D is unclear. This CDR3 is built from 16 residues. V dropped 4 bases and J dropped 0 bases, with 15 bases sitting between them. Germline CDR1 MGHRA, CDR2 YSYEKL. The CDR3 DNA follows: TGCGCCAGCAGCCCGCGGGTGGAGATAATGAACACTGAAGCTTTCTTT. Residues: CASSPRVEIMNTEAFF.

The rearrangement uses TRBV5-1 and TRBJ1-2, with TRBD1 identical over 10 bases. Losses at the gene ends were 1 base for V and 0 bases for J; bases not matched to a gene: 6. Per the germline V gene, CDR1 is SGHRS and CDR2 is YFSETQ. The CDR3 spans 17 residues. The CDR3 spells CASSLSGTGVSNYGYTF. Written as DNA, the CDR3 is TGCGCCAGCAGCTTGTCCGGGACAGGGGTTTCTAACTATGGCTACACCTTC. The whole variable domain, remainder taken from reference TRBV5-1 and TRBJ1-2, is KAGVTQTPRYLIKTRGQQVTLSCSPISGHRSVSWYQQTPGQGLQFLFEYFSETQRNKGNFPGRFSGRQFSNSRSEMNVSTLELGDSALYLCASSLSGTGVSNYGYTFGSGTRLTVV.

V is TRBV10-2 and J is TRBJ2-4, with D uncertain. V lost 1 base and J lost 4, with 5 bases in between. The CDR3 runs to 13 residues. Germline lookup yields CDR1 WSHSY and CDR2 SAAADI. The CDR3: CASSELLKNIQYF. The CDR3 DNA is TGCGCCAGCAGTGAGTTGCTAAAAAACATTCAGTACTTC.